This T cell receptor (beta chain) was captured by sequencing in a study of CD8 T cells in ankylosing spondylitis. Study-wide results and limits: Reportedly, disease-linked clones are significantly enriched in ankylosing spondylitis patients' matched synovial fluid. Blood of patients with ankylosing spondylitis appeared to be characterized by a TCR beta motif of seven or eight highly homologous variants.

Generation of TCR beta libraries employed quantitative 5'-RACE incorporating molecular barcodes. TCRdb re-called the 5' RACE reads with MiXCR, one entry per CDR3 protein. The table has roughly 490,000 distinct CDR3 sequences, approximately 5.3% seen once. This clonotype was picked up many times. The antigen is undetermined. V shed 6 bases and J shed 4 bases, with 15 bases lying between them. This CDR3 is built from 14 residues. The clonotype was recovered from a male donor with ankylosing spondylitis. The genes are TRBV12-3 or TRBV12-4 and TRBJ1-1; D is undetermined. The specimen was blood, either unsorted or a sorted T cell fraction (not recorded which). CDR3 sequence (DNA): TGTGCCAGCAGCTTCCAGTTAGAGGGCACTGAAGCTTTCTTT. Translated, it gives CASSFQLEGTEAFF.